Listed here are 6 T cell receptor beta chains from one sample, sequenced in a study of HIV-infected patients and healthy controls. Alpha and beta constant-region primers primed reverse transcription of approximately 500 ng RNA. Each of the alpha and beta chains got its own library through chain-specific third strand synthesis with indices. Via MiXCR, TCRdb re-called the 5' RACE reads, giving one row per CDR3 protein. Of 19,000 or so distinct CDR3 sequences listed, approximately 9.5% are singletons. No cell fractionation was done, so the repertoire covers all unsorted peripheral blood T cells. The sample was blood. All receptors come from an adult in good health.

This clonotype came up many times. The chain recombines TRBV14 with TRBJ2-5, with 8 bases that match TRBD2. Germline trimming cut 2 bases from V and 1 base from J; bases unmatched to any gene: 3. The CDR3 consists of 15 residues. Per the germline V gene, CDR1 is SGHDN and CDR2 is FVKESK. The CDR3 DNA is TGTGCCAGCAGCCAATTAGCGGGGTTCCAAGAGACCCAGTACTTC. Translating it yields CASSQLAGFQETQYF.

This clonotype was counted ten times or more. The rearrangement links TRBV6-6 to TRBJ2-3; D may be TRBD2 (5 bases). CDR1 and CDR2 (germline): MNHNY, SVGAGI (reference sequence). The CDR3 has 14 residues. Between the trimmed V and J ends, which lost 6 bases and 4 bases, there was a span of 14 bases. The CDR3, as DNA: TGTGCCAGCAGCCAACTTACGAGGGCAGATACGCAGTATTTT. Protein: CASSQLTRADTQYF.

By sample fraction, this clonotype is medium-sized. This chain uses TRBV3-1 with TRBJ2-2; D assignment may be TRBD1 or TRBD2 (6 bases each). V gave up 1 base and J gave up 5 bases, with 14 bases separating them. Per the germline V gene, CDR1 is LGHDT and CDR2 is YNNKEL (reference sequence). This CDR3 has 16 residues. The DNA of the CDR3 is TGTGCCAGCAGCCAAGCACTCCAAGGGGGGACCGGGGAGCTGTTTTTT. Its translation: CASSQALQGGTGELFF.

This clonotype occurred many times. The chain recombines TRBV29-1 with TRBJ2-2; D perhaps matches TRBD2 (5 bases). CDR1 is SQVTM, CDR2 ANQGSEA, per germline. The CDR3 consists of 14 residues. Trimming stripped 7 bases from V and 1 base from J, with 13 bases between. The CDR3 nucleotides are TGCAGCGCCCTGCTTCGGGAGAACACCGGGGAGCTGTTTTTT. Residues: CSALLRENTGELFF.

This clonotype has ten or more counts. Here the CDR3 DNA reads TGTGCCAGCAGGAGTTGGGGGGCTGTGTACGAGCAGTACTTC. Translated: CASRSWGAVYEQYF. The V gene is TRBV28, the J gene TRBJ2-7, with D perhaps being TRBD1 or TRBD2 (6 bases each). V was clipped by 6 bases and J by 4 bases, with 16 bases between them. CDR3 size: 14 residues. Germline assignment: CDR1 MDHEN and CDR2 SYDVKM.

This clonotype is medium-sized in the sample. The V gene is TRBV15, the J gene TRBJ2-1; 10 bases match TRBD2. With V trimmed by 0 bases and J by 6 bases, 2 bases remained unmatched. Germline assignment: CDR1 LNHNV and CDR2 YYDKDF (reference sequence). CDR3 length equals 15 residues. CDR3 amino acids: CATSRDPSGSNEQFF. CDR3 nucleotide sequence: TGTGCCACCAGCAGAGATCCTAGCGGGAGCAATGAGCAGTTCTTC. Drawing the rest from reference TRBV15 and TRBJ2-1, the complete variable domain is DAMVIQNPRYQVTQFGKPVTLSCSQTLNHNVMYWYQQKSSQAPKLLFHYYDKDFNNEADTPDNFQSRRPNTSFCFLDIRSPGLGDTAMYLCATSRDPSGSNEQFFGPGTRLTVL.